This T cell receptor beta chain originates from a study of vaccination effects on CD4 cells after COVID-19. In the case of this clone: Its antigen remains unknown.

The CDR3 is made up of 13 amino acids. Germline CDR1 is SGDLS and CDR2 is YYNGEE. The trim removed 10 bases at V and 2 bases at J, leaving 7 bases unmatched. Clones were read by immunoSEQ multiplex PCR, and TCRdb kept only the in-frame ones, dropping some. The table includes under 80,000 clones, 60% to 85% detected once. Before sequencing, viral peptide pools were used by the ViraFEST assay to expand antigen-specific CD4+ T cells. After more than 9 days in culture, the CD4+ T cells were isolated. None of the vaccinated had previously contracted SARS-CoV-2, and their nucleocapsid antibodies tested negative. A density of approximately 2 million PBMC per well was used; these cells were cultured with roughly 10 IU/ml IL-2 and 10 ug/ml peptides.

The chain couples TRBV9 to TRBJ1-1, with 8 bases that match TRBD1. This sample comprised CD4+ T cells from PBMCs cultured with SARS-CoV-2 spike peptides, obtained before COVID-19 vaccination. The sequence came from a human donor who received a COVID-19 vaccine. CDR3 sequence (DNA): TGTGCCGCAAGCCAGGGGGCAAACACTGAAGCTTTCTTT. This sequence encodes CAASQGANTEAFF. The complete variable domain, with remaining parts taken from reference TRBV9 and TRBJ1-1, reads DSGVTQTPKHLITATGQRVTLRCSPRSGDLSVYWYQQSLDQGLQFLIQYYNGEERAKGNILERFSAQQFPDLHSELNLSSLELGDSALYFCAASQGANTEAFFGQGTRLTVV.